These 11 T cell receptor beta chains originate from one sample sequenced in a study of early T cells in non-severe SARS-CoV-2 infection. MiXCR, applied by TCRdb to the 5' RACE reads, yields one record per CDR3 protein. The data hold more than 65,000 distinct CDR3 sequences, with approximately 13% observed a single time. What was sequenced was whole blood. The receptors come from an adult who was a healthcare worker with PCR-confirmed SARS-CoV-2 infection or an uninfected control (not recorded which).

This clonotype came up a few times. The chain recombines TRBV11-2 with TRBJ2-7; TRBD2 matches 7 bases. CDR3 length: 14 amino acids. V lost 5 bases and J lost 7; bases outside the gene matches: 11. Germline CDR1 is SGHAT and CDR2 is FQNNGV. The CDR3 sequence: CASSPAGRRGEQYF. The CDR3 bases are TGTGCCAGCAGCCCAGCGGGGCGCCGAGGAGAGCAGTACTTC.

The chain links TRBV5-5 to TRBJ2-5, with TRBD1 matching over 10 bases. This CDR3 region has 16 residues. The J segment lost 2 bases and the V segment lost 0 bases, leaving 4 bases of the junction unmatched. Germline lookup yields CDR1 SGHKS and CDR2 YYEKEE (reference sequence). CDR3 sequence (DNA): TGTGCCAGCAGCTTGGTGGGACAGGGGTTACAAGAGACCCAGTACTTC. Amino acids: CASSLVGQGLQETQYF.

At least ten counts were recorded for this clonotype. This chain uses TRBV11-2 with TRBJ2-1; the D is unclear. V lost 1 base and J 0 bases, leaving 7 bases between the germline ends. Per the germline V gene, CDR1 is SGHAT and CDR2 is FQNNGV. This CDR3 is built from 15 residues. The CDR3 sequence: CASSLGLYSYNEQFF. The DNA of the CDR3 is TGTGCCAGCAGCTTAGGACTGTACTCCTACAATGAGCAGTTCTTC.

This clonotype was detected a few times. The chain carries TRBV12-3 or TRBV12-4 and TRBJ2-1; 12 nucleotides line up with TRBD2. The CDR3 is 16 residues long. V shed 5 bases and J 2 bases; nucleotides not matched to a gene: 4. CDR3: CASSGGTSGPYNEQFF. As DNA, the CDR3 is TGTGCCAGCAGTGGCGGGACTAGCGGGCCCTACAATGAGCAGTTCTTC.

The genes are TRBV6-2 or TRBV6-3 and TRBJ2-1; D unresolved. This CDR3 is 16 amino acids long. V was clipped by 0 bases and J by 5 bases, with 14 bases between them. CDR1 MNHEY and CDR2 SVGEGT come from the germline V gene. In nucleotides, the CDR3 is TGTGCCAGCAGTTACTCGGGCAGCTTAGTCGACAATGAGCAGTTCTTC. It specifies CASSYSGSLVDNEQFF.

This clonotype has a handful of counts. This chain joins TRBV9 and TRBJ1-1; 9 bases align to TRBD1. V lost 4 bases, J lost 5 bases, and 9 bases stayed unmatched. The CDR3 is 15 residues long. Germline CDR1 and CDR2: SGDLS and YYNGEE. The CDR3 bases are TGTGCCAGCAGCAAAACGGGACAGGGTGGGACTGAAGCTTTCTTT. Translating it yields CASSKTGQGGTEAFF. Full variable domain (remainder filled in from reference TRBV9 and TRBJ1-1): DSGVTQTPKHLITATGQRVTLRCSPRSGDLSVYWYQQSLDQGLQFLIQYYNGEERAKGNILERFSAQQFPDLHSELNLSSLELGDSALYFCASSKTGQGGTEAFFGQGTRLTVV.

The chain links TRBV12-5 to TRBJ2-3; D may be TRBD1 (6 bases). The CDR3 covers 17 residues. Germline CDR1 is LGHNT and CDR2 is FRNRAP. Trimming took 3 bases from V and 0 from J, leaving 16 bases between them. DNA of the CDR3: TGTGCTAGTGGTTTCGGTGCCCTTGGGGGCAGCACAGATACGCAGTATTTT. Encoded protein: CASGFGALGGSTDTQYF.

Only a few counts were recorded for this clonotype. V gene TRBV29-1 combines with J gene TRBJ2-3, with D possibly TRBD1 on 6 matching bases. There are 14 residues in the CDR3. CDR1 SQVTM and CDR2 ANQGSEA come from the germline V gene. V shed 7 bases and J shed 5 bases, with 19 bases lying between them. This chain's CDR3 is CSAMTGPAQDTQYF. CDR3 nucleotide sequence: TGCAGCGCCATGACAGGTCCTGCGCAAGATACGCAGTATTTT.

The table lists this clonotype with many counts. This rearrangement joins TRBV5-4 to TRBJ2-2; 10 bases match TRBD2. In germline, CDR1 is SGHNT, CDR2 YYREEE (reference sequence). CDR3 length equals 15 residues. Trimming cost V 0 bases and J 6 bases; bases outside gene matches: 2. CDR3 in DNA: TGTGCCAGCAGCTTGGAGAGCGGGGGGGCCGGGGAGCTGTTTTTT. It translates to CASSLESGGAGELFF. Full variable domain (missing parts from reference TRBV5-4 and TRBJ2-2): ETGVTQSPTHLIKTRGQQVTLRCSSQSGHNTVSWYQQALGQGPQFIFQYYREEENGRGNFPPRFSGLQFPNYSSELNVNALELDDSALYLCASSLESGGAGELFFGEGSRLTVL.

This clonotype was found a few times. The chain couples TRBV4-3 to TRBJ2-3; the D is unclear. The CDR3 extends over 14 amino acids. Germline lookup yields CDR1 LGHNA and CDR2 YSLEER. The V end lost 0 bases, the J end lost 0 bases, and 4 bases lay between the germline ends. The chain's CDR3 is CASSQDESTDTQYF. For the CDR3, the DNA is TGCGCCAGCAGCCAAGATGAAAGCACAGATACGCAGTATTTT.

This clonotype was seen repeatedly, ten times or more. The chain links TRBV7-9 to TRBJ1-5; D not resolved. CDR1 is SEHNR, CDR2 FQNEAQ, per germline (reference sequence). This CDR3 is built from 12 residues. V lost 5 bases to trimming and J lost 6 bases, with 8 bases between them. CDR3 region: CASSLGSQPQHF. The CDR3 DNA reads TGTGCCAGCAGCCTGGGAAGTCAGCCCCAGCATTTT.